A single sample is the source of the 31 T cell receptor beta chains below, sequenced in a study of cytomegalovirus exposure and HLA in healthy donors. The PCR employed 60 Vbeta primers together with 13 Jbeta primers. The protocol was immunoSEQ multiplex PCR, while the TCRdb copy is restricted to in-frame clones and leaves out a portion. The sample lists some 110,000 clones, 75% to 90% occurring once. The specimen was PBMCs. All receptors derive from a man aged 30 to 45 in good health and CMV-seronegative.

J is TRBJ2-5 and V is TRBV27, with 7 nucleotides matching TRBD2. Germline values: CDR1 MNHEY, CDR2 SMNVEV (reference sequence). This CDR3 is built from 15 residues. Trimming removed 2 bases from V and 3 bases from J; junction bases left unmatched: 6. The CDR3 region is CASSLRWAGEETQYF. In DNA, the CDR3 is TGTGCCAGCAGTTTAAGGTGGGCGGGGGAAGAGACCCAGTACTTC.

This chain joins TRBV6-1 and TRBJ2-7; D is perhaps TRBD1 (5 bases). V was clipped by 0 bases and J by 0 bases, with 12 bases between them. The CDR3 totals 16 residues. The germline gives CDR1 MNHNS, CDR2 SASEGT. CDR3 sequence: CASSEAHRRFSYEQYF. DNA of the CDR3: TGTGCCAGCAGTGAAGCTCACAGGCGTTTCTCCTACGAGCAGTACTTC.

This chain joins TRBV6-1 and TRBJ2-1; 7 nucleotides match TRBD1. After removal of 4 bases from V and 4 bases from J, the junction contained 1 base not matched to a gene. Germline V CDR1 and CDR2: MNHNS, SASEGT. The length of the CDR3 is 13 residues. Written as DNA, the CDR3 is TGTGCCAGCAGTGGGGACAGTTACAATGAGCAGTTCTTC. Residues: CASSGDSYNEQFF.

The CDR3 loop is CASSFPGGGTGELFF. CDR3 sequence (DNA): TGTGCCAGCAGCTTTCCGGGGGGGGGCACCGGGGAGCTGTTTTTT. V and J are TRBV5-4 and TRBJ2-2, with 8 bases lining up with TRBD2. CDR1 is SGHNT, CDR2 YYREEE, per germline (reference sequence). This CDR3 is 15 amino acids long. V shed 2 bases and J 4 bases; nucleotides not matched to a gene: 4.

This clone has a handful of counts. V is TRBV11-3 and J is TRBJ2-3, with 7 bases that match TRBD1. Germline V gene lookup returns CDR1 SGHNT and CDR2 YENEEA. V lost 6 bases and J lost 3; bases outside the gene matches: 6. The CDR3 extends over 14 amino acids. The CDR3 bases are TGTGCCAGCAGTTTCGACAGGGATACAGATACGCAGTATTTT. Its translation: CASSFDRDTDTQYF.

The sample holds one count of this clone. The CDR3 DNA reads TGTGCCAGCAGCTCCCTTACAGGGCCGGGTAATCAGCCCCAGCATTTT. Amino acid sequence: CASSSLTGPGNQPQHF. The chain combines TRBV7-8 with TRBJ1-5; TRBD1 might be the D (6 bases). V lost 4 bases and J lost 4, with 17 bases in between. This CDR3 has 16 residues. CDR1 SGHVS and CDR2 FQNEAQ come from the germline V gene. Full variable domain (rest looked up from reference TRBV7-8 and TRBJ1-5): GAGVSQSPRYKVAKRGQDVALRCDPISGHVSLFWYQQALGQGPEFLTYFQNEAQLDKSGLPSDRFFAERPEGSVSTLKIQRTQQEDSAVYLCASSSLTGPGNQPQHFGDGTRLSIL.

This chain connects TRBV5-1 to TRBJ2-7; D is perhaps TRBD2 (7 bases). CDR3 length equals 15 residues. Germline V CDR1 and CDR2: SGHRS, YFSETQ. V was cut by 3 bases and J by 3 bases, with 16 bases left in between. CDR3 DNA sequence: TGCGCCAGCAGCTCGGGGGGCGTACCTCACTACGAGCAGTACTTC. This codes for CASSSGGVPHYEQYF.

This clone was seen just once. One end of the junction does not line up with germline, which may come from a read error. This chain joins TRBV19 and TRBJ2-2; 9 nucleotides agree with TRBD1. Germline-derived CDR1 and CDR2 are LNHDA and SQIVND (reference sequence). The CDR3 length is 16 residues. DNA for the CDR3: TGTGCCAGTAGCATAGGACAGGGGTTATACACCGGGGAGCTGTTTTTT. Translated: CASSIGQGLYTGELFF. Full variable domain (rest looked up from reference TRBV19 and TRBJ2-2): DGGITQSPKYLFRKEGQNVTLSCEQNLNHDAMYWYRQDPGQGLRLIYYSQIVNDFQKGDIAEGYSVSREKKESFPLTVTSAQKNPTAFYLCASSIGQGLYTGELFFGEGSRLTVL.

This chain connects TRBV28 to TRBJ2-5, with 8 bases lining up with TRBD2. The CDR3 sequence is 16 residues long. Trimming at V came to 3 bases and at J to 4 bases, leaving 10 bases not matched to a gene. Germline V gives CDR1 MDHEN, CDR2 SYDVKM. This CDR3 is CASSFFGRGAGETQYF. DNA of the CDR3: TGTGCCAGCAGTTTCTTCGGGAGGGGGGCCGGAGAGACCCAGTACTTC.

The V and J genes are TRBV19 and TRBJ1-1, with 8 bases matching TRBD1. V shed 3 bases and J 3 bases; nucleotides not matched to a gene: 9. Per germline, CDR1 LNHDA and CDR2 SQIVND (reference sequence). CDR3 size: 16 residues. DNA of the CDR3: TGTGCCAGTAGTATTTTCCCCCGGACAGGGCACACTGAAGCTTTCTTT. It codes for CASSIFPRTGHTEAFF.

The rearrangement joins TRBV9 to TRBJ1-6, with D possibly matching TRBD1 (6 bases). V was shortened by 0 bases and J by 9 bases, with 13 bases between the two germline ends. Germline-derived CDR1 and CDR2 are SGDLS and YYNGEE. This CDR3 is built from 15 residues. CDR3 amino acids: CASSVETGGRSPLHF. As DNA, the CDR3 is TGTGCCAGCAGCGTAGAAACGGGGGGCCGTTCACCCCTCCACTTT.

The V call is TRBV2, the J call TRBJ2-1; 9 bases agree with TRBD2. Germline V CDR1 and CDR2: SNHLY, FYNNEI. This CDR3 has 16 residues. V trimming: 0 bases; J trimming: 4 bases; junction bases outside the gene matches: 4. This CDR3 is CASSEALAGLYNEQFF. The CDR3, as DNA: TGTGCCAGCAGTGAAGCGCTAGCGGGGCTATACAATGAGCAGTTCTTC. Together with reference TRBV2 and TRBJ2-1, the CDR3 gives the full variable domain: EPEVTQTPSHQVTQMGQEVILRCVPISNHLYFYWYRQILGQKVEFLVSFYNNEISEKSEIFDDQFSVERPDGSNFTLKIRSTKLEDSAMYFCASSEALAGLYNEQFFGPGTRLTVL.

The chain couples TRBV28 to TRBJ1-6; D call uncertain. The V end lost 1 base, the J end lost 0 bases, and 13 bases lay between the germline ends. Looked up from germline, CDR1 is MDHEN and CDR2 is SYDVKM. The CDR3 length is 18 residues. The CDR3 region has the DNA TGTGCCAGCAGTTTATCTCTTCTCCTAAGCTCCTATAATTCACCCCTCCACTTT. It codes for CASSLSLLLSSYNSPLHF. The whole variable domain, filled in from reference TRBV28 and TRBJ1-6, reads DVKVTQSSRYLVKRTGEKVFLECVQDMDHENMFWYRQDPGLGLRLIYFSYDVKMKEKGDIPEGYSVSREKKERFSLILESASTNQTSMYLCASSLSLLLSSYNSPLHFGNGTRLTVT.

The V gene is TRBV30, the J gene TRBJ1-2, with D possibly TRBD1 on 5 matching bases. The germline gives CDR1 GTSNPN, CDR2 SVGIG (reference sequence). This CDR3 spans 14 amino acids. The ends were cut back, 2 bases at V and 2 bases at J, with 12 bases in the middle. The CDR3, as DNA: TGTGCCTGGAGTTTCGGGGGGGTCAACTATGGCTACACCTTC. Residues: CAWSFGGVNYGYTF.

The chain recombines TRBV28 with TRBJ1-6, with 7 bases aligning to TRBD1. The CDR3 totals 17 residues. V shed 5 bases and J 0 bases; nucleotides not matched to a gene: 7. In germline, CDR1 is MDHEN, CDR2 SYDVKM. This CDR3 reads CASSPEDRSSYNSPLHF. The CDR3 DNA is TGTGCCAGCAGTCCCGAGGACAGGAGCTCCTATAATTCACCCCTCCACTTT. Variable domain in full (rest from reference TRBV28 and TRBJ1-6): DVKVTQSSRYLVKRTGEKVFLECVQDMDHENMFWYRQDPGLGLRLIYFSYDVKMKEKGDIPEGYSVSREKKERFSLILESASTNQTSMYLCASSPEDRSSYNSPLHFGNGTRLTVT.

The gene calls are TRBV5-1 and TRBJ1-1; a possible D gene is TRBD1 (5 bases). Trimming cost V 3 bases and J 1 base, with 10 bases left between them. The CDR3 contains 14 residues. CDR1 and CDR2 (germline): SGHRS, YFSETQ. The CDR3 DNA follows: TGCGCCAGCAGCTGGGGGGGACGGAACACTGAAGCTTTCTTT. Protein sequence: CASSWGGRNTEAFF.

CDR3 sequence reads: CAWQGYSTDTQYF. Here the CDR3 DNA reads TGTGCCTGGCAGGGATATAGCACAGATACGCAGTATTTT. The rearrangement joins TRBV30 to TRBJ2-3; tentatively, D is TRBD1 (5 bases). The germline V and J ends were trimmed by 5 bases and 0 bases, with 9 bases remaining between them. CDR1 is GTSNPN and CDR2 is SVGIG in the germline V gene (reference sequence). This CDR3 has 13 residues.

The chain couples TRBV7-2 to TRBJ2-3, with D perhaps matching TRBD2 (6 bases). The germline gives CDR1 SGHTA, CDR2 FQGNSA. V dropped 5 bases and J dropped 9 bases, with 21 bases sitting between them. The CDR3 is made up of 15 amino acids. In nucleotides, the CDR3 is TGTGCCAGCAGCATCGATCGGGGGACCCCGGGAACGCAGTATTTT. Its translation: CASSIDRGTPGTQYF.

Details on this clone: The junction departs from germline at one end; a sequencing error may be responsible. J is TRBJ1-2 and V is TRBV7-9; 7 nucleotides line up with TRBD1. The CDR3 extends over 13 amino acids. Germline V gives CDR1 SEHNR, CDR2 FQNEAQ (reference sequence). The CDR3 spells CSSSQGGDYGYTF. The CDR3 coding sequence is TGTTCCAGCAGTCAAGGGGGCGACTATGGCTACACCTTC.

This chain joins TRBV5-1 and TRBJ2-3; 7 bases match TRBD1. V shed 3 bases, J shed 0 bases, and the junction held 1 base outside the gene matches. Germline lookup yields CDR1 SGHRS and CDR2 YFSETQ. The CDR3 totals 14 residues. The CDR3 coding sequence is TGCGCCAGCAGCTGGGACAGTAGCACAGATACGCAGTATTTT. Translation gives CASSWDSSTDTQYF.

Written as DNA, the CDR3 is TGTGCCAGCAGTGGTAGACAATCAAGCTCTGGAAACACCATATATTTT. This translates into CASSGRQSSSGNTIYF. V and J are TRBV6-7 and TRBJ1-3, with D unclear. Being an ORF, TRBV6-7 has a function that is uncertain. This CDR3 has 16 amino acids. The ends were cut back, 5 bases at V and 0 bases at J, with 14 bases in the middle.

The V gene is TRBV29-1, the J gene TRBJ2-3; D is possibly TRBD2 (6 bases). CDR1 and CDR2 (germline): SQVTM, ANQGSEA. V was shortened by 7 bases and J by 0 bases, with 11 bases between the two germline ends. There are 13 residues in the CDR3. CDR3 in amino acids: CSGSGGSTDTQYF. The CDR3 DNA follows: TGCAGCGGTAGCGGCGGCAGCACAGATACGCAGTATTTT.

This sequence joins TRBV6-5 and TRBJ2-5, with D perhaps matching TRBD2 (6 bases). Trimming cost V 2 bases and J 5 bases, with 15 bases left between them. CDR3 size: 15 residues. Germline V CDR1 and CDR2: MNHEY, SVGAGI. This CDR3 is CASSYIGGSGETQYF. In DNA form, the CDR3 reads TGTGCCAGCAGTTACATTGGGGGGAGCGGGGAGACCCAGTACTTC.

CDR3 loop: CASTSVQGFDEQYF. Here the CDR3 DNA reads TGTGCCAGCACCTCTGTACAGGGTTTCGACGAGCAGTACTTC. The chain joins TRBV28 to TRBJ2-7, with D maybe TRBD1 (6 bases). The CDR3 spans 14 residues. V was pared by 7 bases and J by 5 bases, with 18 bases between. From germline, CDR1 is MDHEN and CDR2 SYDVKM.

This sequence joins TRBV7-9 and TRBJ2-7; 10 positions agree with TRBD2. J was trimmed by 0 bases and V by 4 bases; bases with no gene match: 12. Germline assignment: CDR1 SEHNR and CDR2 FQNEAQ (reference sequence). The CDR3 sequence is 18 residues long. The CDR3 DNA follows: TGTGCCAGCAGCTCCCCGGCACCTAGCGGGGGAAGCTCCTACGAGCAGTACTTC. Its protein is CASSSPAPSGGSSYEQYF.

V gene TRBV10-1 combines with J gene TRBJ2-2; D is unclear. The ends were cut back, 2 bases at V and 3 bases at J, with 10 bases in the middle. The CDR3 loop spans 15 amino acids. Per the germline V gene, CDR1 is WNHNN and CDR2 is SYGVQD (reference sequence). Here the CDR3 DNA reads TGCGCCAGCAGTGAGGGGCAGTCTCACACCGGGGAGCTGTTTTTT. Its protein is CASSEGQSHTGELFF.

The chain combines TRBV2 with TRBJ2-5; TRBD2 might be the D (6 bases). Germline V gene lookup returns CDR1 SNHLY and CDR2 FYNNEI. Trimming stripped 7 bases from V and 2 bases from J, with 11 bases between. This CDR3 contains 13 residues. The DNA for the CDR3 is TGTGCCAGCACCCTGGAGGGGCAAGAGACCCAGTACTTC. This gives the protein CASTLEGQETQYF.

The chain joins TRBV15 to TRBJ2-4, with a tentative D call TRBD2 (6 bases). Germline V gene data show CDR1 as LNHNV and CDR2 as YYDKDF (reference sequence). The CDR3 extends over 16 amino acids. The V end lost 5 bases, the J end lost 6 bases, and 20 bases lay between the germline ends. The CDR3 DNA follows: TGTGCCACCAGCGGACCGACCGGTGCAGCGGGAAACATTCAGTACTTC. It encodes CATSGPTGAAGNIQYF.

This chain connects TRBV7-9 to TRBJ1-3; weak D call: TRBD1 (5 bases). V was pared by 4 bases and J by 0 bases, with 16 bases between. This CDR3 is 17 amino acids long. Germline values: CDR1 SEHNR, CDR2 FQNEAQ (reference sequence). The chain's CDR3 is CASSSESPGYSGNTIYF. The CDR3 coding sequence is TGTGCCAGCAGCTCCGAATCACCAGGGTACTCTGGAAACACCATATATTTT.

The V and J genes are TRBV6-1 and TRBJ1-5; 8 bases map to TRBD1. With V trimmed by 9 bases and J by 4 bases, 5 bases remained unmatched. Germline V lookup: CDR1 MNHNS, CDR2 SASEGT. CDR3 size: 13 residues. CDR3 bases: TGTGCCAGTGCCACAGGGGGGAATCAGCCCCAGCATTTT. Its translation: CASATGGNQPQHF.

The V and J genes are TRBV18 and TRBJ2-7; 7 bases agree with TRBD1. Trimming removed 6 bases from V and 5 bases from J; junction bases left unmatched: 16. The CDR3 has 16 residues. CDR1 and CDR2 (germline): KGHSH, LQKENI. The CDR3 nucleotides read TGTGCCAGCTCGCCCTTAGCCCATGGACAGGTCGACGAGCAGTACTTC. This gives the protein CASSPLAHGQVDEQYF.